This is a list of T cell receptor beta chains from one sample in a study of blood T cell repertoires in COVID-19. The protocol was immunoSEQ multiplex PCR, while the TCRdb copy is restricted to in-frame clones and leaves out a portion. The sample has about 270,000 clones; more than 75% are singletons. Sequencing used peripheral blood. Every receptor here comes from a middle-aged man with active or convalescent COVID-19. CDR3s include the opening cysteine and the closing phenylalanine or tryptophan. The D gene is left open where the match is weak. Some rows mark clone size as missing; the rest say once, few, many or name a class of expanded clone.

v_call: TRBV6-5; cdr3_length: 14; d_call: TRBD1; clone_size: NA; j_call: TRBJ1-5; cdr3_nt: TGTGCCAGCAAAGGACAGGGGGCCTTTCAGCCCCAGCATTTT; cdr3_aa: CASKGQGAFQPQHF
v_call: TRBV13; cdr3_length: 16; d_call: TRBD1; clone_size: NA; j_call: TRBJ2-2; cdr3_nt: TGTGCCAGCAGCACCCAGGGACAGGCGAACACCGGGGAGCTGTTTTTT; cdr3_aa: CASSTQGQANTGELFF
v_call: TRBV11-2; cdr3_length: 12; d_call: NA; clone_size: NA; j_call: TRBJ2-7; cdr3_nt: TGTGCCAGCAGCTTAAGGGGGTACGAGCAGTACTTC; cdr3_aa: CASSLRGYEQYF
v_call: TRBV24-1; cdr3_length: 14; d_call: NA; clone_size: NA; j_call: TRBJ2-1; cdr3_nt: TGTGCCACCAGTGATACTTTACAGATCGATGAGCAGTTCTTC; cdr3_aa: CATSDTLQIDEQFF
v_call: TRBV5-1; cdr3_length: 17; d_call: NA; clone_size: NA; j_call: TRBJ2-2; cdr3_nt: TGCGCCAGCAGCTCCCTCCTGGCTAGCCAAGGGACCGGGGAGCTGTTTTTT; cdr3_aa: CASSSLLASQGTGELFF
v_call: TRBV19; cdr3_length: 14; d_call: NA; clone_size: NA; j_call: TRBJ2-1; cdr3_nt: TGTGCCAGTAGTTCGGGGTACGGTGGGTATGAGCAGTTCTTC; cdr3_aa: CASSSGYGGYEQFF
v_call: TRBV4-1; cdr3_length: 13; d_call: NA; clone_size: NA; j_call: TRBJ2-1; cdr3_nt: TGCGCCAGCAGCCACCCCGGGGGCAATGAGCAGTTCTTC; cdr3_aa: CASSHPGGNEQFF
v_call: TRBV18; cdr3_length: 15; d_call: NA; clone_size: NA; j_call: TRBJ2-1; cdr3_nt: TGTGCCAGCTCACCACCGGGCTCCCCCACGGATGAGCAGTTCTTC; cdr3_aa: CASSPPGSPTDEQFF
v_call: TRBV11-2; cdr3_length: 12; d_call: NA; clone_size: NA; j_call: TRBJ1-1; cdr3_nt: TGTGCCAGCAGCTTCGACGGGACTGAAGCTTTCTTT; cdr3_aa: CASSFDGTEAFF
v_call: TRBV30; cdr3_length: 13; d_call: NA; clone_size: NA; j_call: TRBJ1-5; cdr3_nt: TGTGCCTGGAGCGCCGGTCGGAGTCAGCCCCAGCATTTT; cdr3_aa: CAWSAGRSQPQHF
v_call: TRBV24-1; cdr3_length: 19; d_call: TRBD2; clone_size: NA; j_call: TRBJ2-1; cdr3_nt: TGTGCCACCAGTGATTCCCCCGGACTAGCGGGAGGGCTCTACAATGAGCAGTTCTTC; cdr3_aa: CATSDSPGLAGGLYNEQFF
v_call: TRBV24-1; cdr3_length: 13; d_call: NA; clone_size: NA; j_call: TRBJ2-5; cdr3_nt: TGTGCCACCAGGCCCAACACCGGCGGGACCCAGTACTTC; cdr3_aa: CATRPNTGGTQYF
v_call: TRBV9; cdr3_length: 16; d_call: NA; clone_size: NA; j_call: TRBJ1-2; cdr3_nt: TGTGCCAGCAGCGTAGACCTGGGTAGCCCAAACTATGGCTACACCTTC; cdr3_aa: CASSVDLGSPNYGYTF
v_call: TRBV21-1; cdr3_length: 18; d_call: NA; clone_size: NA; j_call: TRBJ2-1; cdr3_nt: TGTGCCAGCAGCCCTCTCCCCTTAGGTGGGAGGACCTACAATGAGCAGTTCTTC; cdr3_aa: CASSPLPLGGRTYNEQFF
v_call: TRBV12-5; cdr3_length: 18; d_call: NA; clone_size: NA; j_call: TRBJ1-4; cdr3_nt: TGTGCTAGTGGTTTGGTGGGGGGGACTTTTGCAACTAATGAAAAACTGTTTTTT; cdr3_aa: CASGLVGGTFATNEKLFF
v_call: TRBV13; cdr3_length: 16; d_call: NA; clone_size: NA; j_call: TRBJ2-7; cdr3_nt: TGTGCCAGCAGCCCCACGATTGGACTTTCATTCCACGAGCAGTACTTC; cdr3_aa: CASSPTIGLSFHEQYF
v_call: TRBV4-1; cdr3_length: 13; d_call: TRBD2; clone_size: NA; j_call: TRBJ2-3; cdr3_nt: TGCGCCAGCAGCCCAGTCGAAATGCGGGAGGAGTATTTT; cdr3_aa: CASSPVEMREEYF
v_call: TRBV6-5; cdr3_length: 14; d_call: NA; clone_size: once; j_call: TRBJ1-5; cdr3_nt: TGTGCCAGCAGCGACGGGGATAGCAATCAGCCCCAGCATTTT; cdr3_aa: CASSDGDSNQPQHF
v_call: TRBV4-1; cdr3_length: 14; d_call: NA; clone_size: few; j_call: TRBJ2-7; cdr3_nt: TGCGCCAGCAGCCCTGGGGCTCAAAGGTCGGAGCAGTACTTC; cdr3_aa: CASSPGAQRSEQYF
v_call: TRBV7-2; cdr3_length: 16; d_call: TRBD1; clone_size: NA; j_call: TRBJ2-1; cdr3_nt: TGTGCCAGCAGCTTAGCGACAGGGAGCTCCTACAATGAGCAGTTCTTC; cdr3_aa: CASSLATGSSYNEQFF
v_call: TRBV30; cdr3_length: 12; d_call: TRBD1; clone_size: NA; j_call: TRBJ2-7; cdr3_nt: TGTGCCTGGGGGGGACAGGCCCAAGAGCAGTACTTC; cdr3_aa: CAWGGQAQEQYF
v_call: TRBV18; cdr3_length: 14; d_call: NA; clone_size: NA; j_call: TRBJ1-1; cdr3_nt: TGTGCCAGCCCCGGGGGGTGGGGAGCCACTGAAGCTTTCTTT; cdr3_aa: CASPGGWGATEAFF
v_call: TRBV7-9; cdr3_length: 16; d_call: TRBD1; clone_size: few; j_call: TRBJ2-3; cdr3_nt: TGTGCCAGCAGCCAGAAACGACAGGGGAGCACAGATACGCAGTATTTT; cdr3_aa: CASSQKRQGSTDTQYF
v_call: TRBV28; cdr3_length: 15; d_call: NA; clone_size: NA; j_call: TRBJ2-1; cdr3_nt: TGTGCCAGCAGTTTAGGGCGGGTGGGGTGGAATGAGCAGTTCTTC; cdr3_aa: CASSLGRVGWNEQFF
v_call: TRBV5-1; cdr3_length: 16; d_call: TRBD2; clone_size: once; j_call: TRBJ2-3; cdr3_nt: TGCGCCAGCAGCTTAGTAAGCGGGACCGGCACAGATACGCAGTATTTT; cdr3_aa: CASSLVSGTGTDTQYF
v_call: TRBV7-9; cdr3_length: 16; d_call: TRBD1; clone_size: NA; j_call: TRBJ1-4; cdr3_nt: TGTGCCAGCAGCTTATCATCACAGGGGGCGAGGGAAAAACTGTTTTTT; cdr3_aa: CASSLSSQGAREKLFF
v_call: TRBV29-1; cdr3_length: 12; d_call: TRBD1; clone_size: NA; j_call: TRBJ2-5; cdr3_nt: TGCAGCACTGGGACAGGTCAAGAGACCCAGTACTTC; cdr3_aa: CSTGTGQETQYF
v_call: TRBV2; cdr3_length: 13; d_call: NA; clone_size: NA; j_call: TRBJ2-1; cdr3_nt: TGTGCCAGCAAGCCGACAGACTACAATGAGCAGTTCTTC; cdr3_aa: CASKPTDYNEQFF
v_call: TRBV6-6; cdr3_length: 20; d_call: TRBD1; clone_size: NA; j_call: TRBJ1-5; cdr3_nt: TGTGCCAGCAGTCGAACGACAGGGGCCGTGAGGAGTTTCGGTGATCAGCCCCAGCATTTT; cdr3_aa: CASSRTTGAVRSFGDQPQHF
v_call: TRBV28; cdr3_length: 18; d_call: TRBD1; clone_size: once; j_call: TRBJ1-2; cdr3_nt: TGTGCCAGCAGCCCTTCGGCGGCGACAGGGGGCGCGGACTATGGCTACACCTTC; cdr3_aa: CASSPSAATGGADYGYTF
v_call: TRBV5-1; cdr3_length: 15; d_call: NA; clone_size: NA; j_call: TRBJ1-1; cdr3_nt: TGCGCCAGCAGCTTGGGGTACGCTAGAGGCACTGAAGCTTTCTTT; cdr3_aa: CASSLGYARGTEAFF
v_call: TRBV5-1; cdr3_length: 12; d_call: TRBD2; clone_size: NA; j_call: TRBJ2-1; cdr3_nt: TGCGCCAGCAGCCCGGGGGGGGATGAGCAGTTCTTC; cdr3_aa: CASSPGGDEQFF
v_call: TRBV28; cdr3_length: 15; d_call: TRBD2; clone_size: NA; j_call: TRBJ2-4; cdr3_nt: TGTGCCAGCAGCACCCTAGCGGGGGGGGCCCCGATTCAGTACTTC; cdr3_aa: CASSTLAGGAPIQYF